These 12 T cell receptor beta chains came from one sample sequenced in a study of OX40 agonist ivuxolimab in advanced cancers. TCRdb's copy holds only in-frame clones and misses some; the assay was immunoSEQ multiplex PCR. Among over 25,000 clones listed, approximately 84% were seen once. The specimen was CD4+ or CD8+ T cells sorted from blood, collected in a trial of the OX40 agonist ivuxolimab. Every receptor here comes from an adult with an advanced solid tumor such as melanoma, head and neck, liver or kidney cancer.

The genes are TRBV27 and TRBJ1-1; TRBD1 might be the D (6 bases). Germline V gene data show CDR1 as MNHEY and CDR2 as SMNVEV (reference sequence). V lost 4 bases and J 3 bases, leaving 15 bases between the germline ends. The CDR3 is made up of 15 amino acids. CDR3 residues: CASSSRTDGDTEAFF. In nucleotides, the CDR3 is TGTGCCAGCAGTTCCCGGACAGATGGCGACACTGAAGCTTTCTTT.

The V and J genes are TRBV30 and TRBJ2-1, with 10 bases fitting TRBD2. The germline CDR1 and CDR2 sequences are GTSNPN and SVGIG (reference sequence). The CDR3 consists of 15 residues. After removal of 1 base from V and 8 bases from J, the junction contained 8 bases not matched to a gene. CDR3 nucleotides: TGTGCCTGGAGTGGAGGAGCGGGAGGGCTGGATGAGCAGTTCTTC. Amino acid sequence: CAWSGGAGGLDEQFF.

The V and J genes are TRBV5-1 and TRBJ2-1; 7 bases are shared with TRBD2. Germline V gives CDR1 SGHRS, CDR2 YFSETQ. V trimming: 0 bases; J trimming: 1 base; junction bases outside the gene matches: 4. CDR3 size: 16 residues. The CDR3 sequence is CASSLARDYSYNEQFF. The CDR3 DNA follows: TGCGCCAGCAGCTTGGCACGGGACTATTCCTACAATGAGCAGTTCTTC.

The table lists this clone with a count of one. J is TRBJ2-7 and V is TRBV5-5; weak D call: TRBD1 (6 bases). V lost 5 bases to trimming and J lost 9 bases, with 12 bases between them. The CDR3 loop spans 11 amino acids. Germline assignment: CDR1 SGHKS and CDR2 YYEKEE (reference sequence). The CDR3 DNA follows: TGTGCCAGCAGTTCTGACAGGTGGCAGTACTTC. It specifies CASSSDRWQYF.

This clone is a singleton in its sample. This chain links TRBV2 with TRBJ2-1; 9 bases map to TRBD1. The length of the CDR3 is 14 residues. Germline V gene data show CDR1 as SNHLY and CDR2 as FYNNEI. V was pared by 5 bases and J by 7 bases, with 6 bases of the junction left unmatched. CDR3 amino acids: CASSWGQGKNEQFF. Here the CDR3 DNA reads TGTGCCAGCAGTTGGGGACAGGGTAAAAATGAGCAGTTCTTC.

V is TRBV28 and J is TRBJ2-7; 9 nucleotides match TRBD1. The CDR3 runs 15 residues. CDR1 and CDR2 from the germline V gene are MDHEN and SYDVKM. V lost 0 bases and J lost 5; bases outside the gene matches: 5. CDR3 sequence: CASSLWGQGRNEQYF. CDR3 nucleotide sequence: TGTGCCAGCAGTTTATGGGGACAGGGAAGAAACGAGCAGTACTTC.

The V and J genes are TRBV7-9 and TRBJ2-3, with 9 bases that match TRBD2. Looked up from germline, CDR1 is SEHNR and CDR2 is FQNEAQ (reference sequence). This CDR3 contains 14 residues. The V gene end was trimmed by 3 bases and the J gene end by 10 bases; junction bases not matched to a gene: 8. CDR3 bases: TGTGCCAGCAGCTTCAGCGGGAGGCCGGGGGCGCAGTATTTT. Its protein is CASSFSGRPGAQYF.

With regard to this clone: A junction end diverges from the germline sequence, so it may reflect a read error. This chain connects TRBV5-1 to TRBJ2-3, with 8 bases that match TRBD1. Germline V gene lookup returns CDR1 SGHRS and CDR2 YFSETQ. The CDR3 loop spans 16 amino acids. The CDR3 protein is CVSSWGDRGLEDTQYF. DNA of the CDR3: TGCGTCAGCTCTTGGGGAGACAGGGGTTTAGAAGATACGCAGTATTTT.

This chain uses TRBV7-8 with TRBJ2-7; D uncertain. Germline loops: CDR1 SGHVS, CDR2 FQNEAQ. Between the trimmed V and J ends, which lost 1 base and 0 bases, there was a span of 7 bases. This CDR3 has 14 residues. The CDR3 DNA reads TGTGCCAGCAGCTTAGTTGCAGGCTCCTACGAGCAGTACTTC. It codes for CASSLVAGSYEQYF.

CDR3 region: CASSSYLGNEKLFF. CDR3 in DNA: TGTGCCAGCAGTAGCTATCTGGGGAATGAAAAACTGTTTTTT. The V gene is TRBV27, the J gene TRBJ1-4; D is uncertain. Trimming cost V 5 bases and J 5 bases, with 12 bases left between them. From germline, CDR1 is MNHEY and CDR2 SMNVEV (reference sequence). The CDR3 consists of 14 residues.

This sequence joins TRBV19 and TRBJ1-1; unclear D gene. This CDR3 is 13 amino acids long. Germline-derived CDR1 and CDR2 are LNHDA and SQIVND (reference sequence). Trimming stripped 3 bases from V and 5 bases from J, with 10 bases between. The CDR3 protein is CASSIPSLTEAFF. CDR3 bases: TGTGCCAGTAGTATCCCCTCCCTGACTGAAGCTTTCTTT.

CDR3 nucleotides: TGTGCCAGCAGCTCTAGGACAGGGGAACACAATGAGCAGTTCTTC. Protein: CASSSRTGEHNEQFF. The J gene is TRBJ2-1, the V gene TRBV11-2; 9 nucleotides align to TRBD1. The germline gives CDR1 SGHAT, CDR2 FQNNGV. The CDR3 runs to 15 residues. V was clipped by 4 bases and J by 5 bases; unmatched bases: 6.